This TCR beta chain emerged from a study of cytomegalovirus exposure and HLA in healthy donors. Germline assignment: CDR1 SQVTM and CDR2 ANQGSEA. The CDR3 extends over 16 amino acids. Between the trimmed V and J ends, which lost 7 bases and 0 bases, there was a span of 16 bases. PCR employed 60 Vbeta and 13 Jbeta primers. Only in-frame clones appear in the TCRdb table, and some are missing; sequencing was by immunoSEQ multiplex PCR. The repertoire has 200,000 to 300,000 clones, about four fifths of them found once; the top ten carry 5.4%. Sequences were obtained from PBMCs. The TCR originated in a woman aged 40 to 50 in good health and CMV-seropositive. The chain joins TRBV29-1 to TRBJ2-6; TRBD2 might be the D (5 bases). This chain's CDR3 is CSAGEDPSSGANVLTF. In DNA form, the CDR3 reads TGCAGCGCCGGGGAAGACCCCTCCTCTGGGGCCAACGTCCTGACTTTC. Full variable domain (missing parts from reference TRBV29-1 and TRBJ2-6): SAVISQKPSRDICQRGTSLTIQCQVDSQVTMMFWYRQQPGQSLTLIATANQGSEATYESGFVIDKFPISRPNLTFSTLTVSNMSPEDSSIYLCSAGEDPSSGANVLTFGAGSRLTVL.